This passage covers 7 T cell receptor beta chains from one sample sequenced in a study of shared clonotypes between healthy human individuals. TCRdb keeps only in-frame clones here, not all; method: immunoSEQ multiplex PCR. The data contain more than 2,000,000 clones, more than 80% of them singletons. Sequencing was carried out using naive CD4+ T cells from PBMCs. Subset described: CD45RA+ positively selected. Source of these receptors: a man between 18 and 35 years old in good health. Some clones in this sample may be carry-over from other donors' samples.

The V and J genes are TRBV9 and TRBJ2-3; D is ambiguous. CDR1 is SGDLS and CDR2 is YYNGEE in the germline V gene. V was cut by 2 bases and J by 6 bases, with 10 bases left in between. CDR3 length equals 13 residues. In nucleotides, the CDR3 is TGTGCCAGCAGCGTCGGGTCCCAGGATACGCAGTATTTT. It specifies CASSVGSQDTQYF.

CDR3 coding DNA: TGTGCCAGCAGCGACGGGACAGGGTTTGAAGCTTTCTTT. Residues: CASSDGTGFEAFF. The rearrangement joins TRBV7-8 to TRBJ1-1, with 9 bases identical to TRBD1. Germline assignment: CDR1 SGHVS and CDR2 FQNEAQ. CDR3 length equals 13 residues. V shed 5 bases and J 7 bases; nucleotides not matched to a gene: 5.

The V gene is TRBV5-1, the J gene TRBJ2-5, with TRBD2 matching over 8 bases. Losses at the gene ends were 3 bases for V and 2 bases for J; bases not matched to a gene: 6. This CDR3 is built from 15 residues. In germline, CDR1 is SGHRS, CDR2 YFSETQ. The CDR3 nucleotides read TGCGCCAGCAGCTCAGATAGCGGGGTACAAGAGACCCAGTACTTC. Amino acids: CASSSDSGVQETQYF.

The chain has TRBV15 and TRBJ1-5, with D unresolved. The CDR3 totals 16 residues. In germline, CDR1 is LNHNV, CDR2 YYDKDF (reference sequence). The V end lost 5 bases, the J end lost 3 bases, and 17 bases lay between the germline ends. CDR3 protein: CATSPTFGSSNQPQHF. CDR3 coding DNA: TGTGCCACCAGCCCTACGTTTGGGTCCTCCAATCAGCCCCAGCATTTT.

The genes are TRBV9 and TRBJ2-3; D is ambiguous. The CDR3 is made up of 12 amino acids. The germline V and J ends were trimmed by 3 bases and 4 bases, with 6 bases remaining between them. Germline CDR1 SGDLS, CDR2 YYNGEE. This CDR3 reads CASSARADTQYF. Here the CDR3 DNA reads TGTGCCAGCAGCGCCAGAGCAGATACGCAGTATTTT.

This clone has a single count. V and J are TRBV21-1 and TRBJ2-7. TRBV21-1 is assigned pseudogene status. The CDR3 consists of 17 residues. The CDR3 here is CASSKVGDRGGGYEQYF. In nucleotides, the CDR3 is TGTGCCAGCAGCAAAGTTGGGGACCGAGGAGGTGGTTACGAGCAGTACTTC.

The V gene is TRBV11-3, the J gene TRBJ2-7; D assignment may be TRBD1 or TRBD2 (5 bases each). The CDR3 is 16 residues long. The V gene's germline CDR1 is SGHNT and CDR2 YENEEA. V was pared by 1 base and J by 1 base, with 14 bases between. Here the CDR3 reads CASSLGGTGISYEQYF. CDR3 coding DNA: TGTGCCAGCAGCTTAGGAGGGACCGGGATATCCTACGAGCAGTACTTC.